The present TCR beta chain was sequenced within a study of identical twins. This clonotype came up a few times. Its specificity is not known. Findings and limits, study-wide: Twins showed weaker excess sharing in their beta out-of-frame sequences.

CDR3 length equals 16 residues. V was cut by 4 bases and J by 4 bases, with 20 bases left in between. Per germline, CDR1 ENHRY and CDR2 SYGVKD. Unique molecular identifiers were present on the cDNA, and a universal primer site came from template switching. TCRdb fed the 5' RACE reads into MiXCR, producing one record per CDR3 protein. The sample lists 450,000 or so distinct CDR3 sequences, approximately 15% occurring once. The sample was also linked to a second study, of yellow fever vaccine responses in identical twins.

The rearrangement links TRBV10-3 to TRBJ2-7, with a weak D call TRBD1 (5 bases). The sample was CD4+ T cells sorted from blood. The clonotype originates from a woman aged 18-29 years in good health. The CDR3 is CAISGSGQGLAYEQYF. CDR3 nucleotide sequence: TGTGCCATCAGTGGCTCGGGCCAGGGCCTTGCGTACGAGCAGTACTTC.